This TCR beta chain is from a study of shared clonotypes between healthy human individuals. Regarding the study as a whole: There were few donors, and this limited the genetic and exposure-history diversity represented.

Repertoires were generated with immunoSEQ multiplex PCR, while TCRdb's copy carries only in-frame clones and drops some. The sample lists roughly 2,000,000 clones, 93% occurring once. As defined, naive CD8 cells were CD45RO-negative and positively selected for CCR7, with terminally differentiated effector memory CD45RA+ cells excluded. Between the trimmed V and J ends, which lost 4 bases and 1 base, there was a span of 13 bases. This CDR3 has 15 amino acids. The germline CDR1 and CDR2 sequences are SGHAT and FQDESV (reference sequence). Worth noting for this clone: Its antigen is unknown.

The chain is built from TRBV11-1 and TRBJ2-5, with no clear D. This TCR came from a man aged 18 to 29 in good health. Some clones in this sample may be carry-over from other donors' samples. Material for sequencing was naive CD8+ T cells from PBMCs. CDR3 amino acids: CASSSGVWFQETQYF. The DNA for the CDR3 is TGTGCCAGCAGCTCTGGGGTGTGGTTCCAAGAGACCCAGTACTTC. Full variable domain (rest looked up from reference TRBV11-1 and TRBJ2-5): EAEVAQSPRYKITEKSQAVAFWCDPISGHATLYWYRQILGQGPELLVQFQDESVVDDSQLPKDRFSAERLKGVDSTLKIQPAELGDSAMYLCASSSGVWFQETQYFGPGTRLLVL.